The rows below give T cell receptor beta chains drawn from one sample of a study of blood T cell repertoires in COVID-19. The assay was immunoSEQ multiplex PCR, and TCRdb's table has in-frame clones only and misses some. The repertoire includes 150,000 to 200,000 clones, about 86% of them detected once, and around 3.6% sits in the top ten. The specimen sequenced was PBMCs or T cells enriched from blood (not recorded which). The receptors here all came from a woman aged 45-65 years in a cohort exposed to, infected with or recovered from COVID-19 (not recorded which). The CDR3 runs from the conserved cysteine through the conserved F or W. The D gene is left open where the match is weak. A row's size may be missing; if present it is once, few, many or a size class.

cdr3_nt: TGCGCCAGCAGCTTAAAGCCCGATCGAGAAAAACTGTTTTTT
cdr3_aa: CASSLKPDREKLFF
v_call: TRBV5-1
clone_size: NA
j_call: TRBJ1-4
d_call: NA

cdr3_nt: TGTGCCAGCAGTTTACAGGGGGCGAGTACCGAGCAGTACTTC
cdr3_aa: CASSLQGASTEQYF
v_call: TRBV27
clone_size: NA
j_call: TRBJ2-7
d_call: TRBD1

cdr3_nt: TGTGCCTGGAGTGTTTCTTCAACTAATGAAAAACTGTTTTTT
cdr3_aa: CAWSVSSTNEKLFF
v_call: TRBV30
clone_size: NA
j_call: TRBJ1-4
d_call: NA

cdr3_nt: TGTGCCAGCAGCCCCCCAGGCCTACCGCAAGAGACCCAGTACTTC
cdr3_aa: CASSPPGLPQETQYF
v_call: TRBV27
clone_size: NA
j_call: TRBJ2-5
d_call: NA

cdr3_nt: TGTGCCACCAGCAGAGACCGGTCGGGGGGGAGCACTGAAGCTTTCTTT
cdr3_aa: CATSRDRSGGSTEAFF
v_call: TRBV15
clone_size: NA
j_call: TRBJ1-1
d_call: NA

cdr3_nt: TGTGCCAGCAGCTCCCGGGGACAATTAGAGACCCAGTACTTC
cdr3_aa: CASSSRGQLETQYF
v_call: TRBV6-5
clone_size: NA
j_call: TRBJ2-5
d_call: NA

cdr3_nt: TGTGCCAGCAGCCCCTCCGGGACAGGAGGACAGCCCCAGCATTTT
cdr3_aa: CASSPSGTGGQPQHF
v_call: TRBV7-2
clone_size: NA
j_call: TRBJ1-5
d_call: TRBD1

cdr3_nt: TGTGCCAGCAGCTTAGGCGGAAGCGGGTTGACTGAGCAGTTCTTC
cdr3_aa: CASSLGGSGLTEQFF
v_call: TRBV5-8
clone_size: NA
j_call: TRBJ2-1
d_call: NA

cdr3_nt: TGCGCCAGCAGCTTGGAAACGGGACAGGGCGGTGAGCAGTTCTTC
cdr3_aa: CASSLETGQGGEQFF
v_call: TRBV5-1
clone_size: NA
j_call: TRBJ2-1
d_call: TRBD1

cdr3_nt: TGTGCCAGCAGCAAGGGGGGGACTAGCGGACCGATCGCTAGCACAGATACGCAGTATTTT
cdr3_aa: CASSKGGTSGPIASTDTQYF
v_call: TRBV21-1
clone_size: NA
j_call: TRBJ2-3
d_call: NA

cdr3_nt: TGTGCCAGCACCACCCGGGCCCAGGGGGAGACCCAGTACTTC
cdr3_aa: CASTTRAQGETQYF
v_call: TRBV2
clone_size: NA
j_call: TRBJ2-5
d_call: NA

cdr3_nt: TGTGCCAGCAGACCTAGTGGGGAGGGTGAGCAGTTCTTC
cdr3_aa: CASRPSGEGEQFF
v_call: TRBV11-2
clone_size: NA
j_call: TRBJ2-1
d_call: TRBD2

cdr3_nt: TGTGCCATCAGGGATAGCGGGAGCTCCTACAATGAGCAGTTCTTC
cdr3_aa: CAIRDSGSSYNEQFF
v_call: TRBV10-3
clone_size: NA
j_call: TRBJ2-1
d_call: TRBD2

cdr3_nt: TGTGCCAGCAGGGGAGGGGGTAGTGTAGTCCGTAATTCACCCCTCCACTTT
cdr3_aa: CASRGGGSVVRNSPLHF
v_call: TRBV27
clone_size: once
j_call: TRBJ1-6
d_call: NA

cdr3_nt: TGTGCCAGCAGTGAGACAGGGGCTTATTCACCCCTCCACTTT
cdr3_aa: CASSETGAYSPLHF
v_call: TRBV28
clone_size: NA
j_call: TRBJ1-6
d_call: TRBD1

cdr3_nt: TGCGCCAGCAGCTTGGAAGGGGAAGCTAACTATGGCTACACCTTC
cdr3_aa: CASSLEGEANYGYTF
v_call: TRBV5-1
clone_size: NA
j_call: TRBJ1-2
d_call: NA

cdr3_nt: TGCGCCAGCTTACTATTCCCGGGACTTGATACGGATACGCAGTATTTT
cdr3_aa: CASLLFPGLDTDTQYF
v_call: TRBV4-1
clone_size: NA
j_call: TRBJ2-3
d_call: NA

cdr3_nt: TGCGCCAGCAGCTCAACCGGACTAAGAGGCTACAATGAGCAGTTCTTC
cdr3_aa: CASSSTGLRGYNEQFF
v_call: TRBV5-1
clone_size: many
j_call: TRBJ2-1
d_call: NA

cdr3_nt: TGTGCCAGCAGTTTCAGGGGGCGAGAGACCCAGTACTTC
cdr3_aa: CASSFRGRETQYF
v_call: TRBV28
clone_size: once
j_call: TRBJ2-5
d_call: TRBD1

cdr3_nt: TGTGCCAGCAGAACGGCAGGCTCTGGGGCCAACGTCCTGACTTTC
cdr3_aa: CASRTAGSGANVLTF
v_call: TRBV28
clone_size: NA
j_call: TRBJ2-6
d_call: NA

cdr3_nt: TGTGCCAGCAGTTACTCCAGGGGAACCACAGATACGCAGTATTTT
cdr3_aa: CASSYSRGTTDTQYF
v_call: TRBV6-2/TRBV6-3
clone_size: once
j_call: TRBJ2-3
d_call: NA

cdr3_nt: TGTGCTAGTGGTTTGGTTACTAGCGGGAGGGACAATGAGCAGTTCTTC
cdr3_aa: CASGLVTSGRDNEQFF
v_call: TRBV12-5
clone_size: NA
j_call: TRBJ2-1
d_call: TRBD2

cdr3_nt: TGTGCCTGGAGTGTAAAGGGGCGGAAAAACAATGAGCAGTTCTTC
cdr3_aa: CAWSVKGRKNNEQFF
v_call: TRBV30
clone_size: NA
j_call: TRBJ2-1
d_call: NA

cdr3_nt: TGTGCCAGCTCACCGACAGGGTGGGTGGCCCAGCATTTT
cdr3_aa: CASSPTGWVAQHF
v_call: TRBV18
clone_size: NA
j_call: TRBJ1-5
d_call: TRBD1

cdr3_nt: TGTGCCAGCAGCTTGGACGGACAGCGAGCCTACGAGCAGTACTTC
cdr3_aa: CASSLDGQRAYEQYF
v_call: TRBV5-6
clone_size: NA
j_call: TRBJ2-7
d_call: NA

cdr3_nt: TGTGCCAGCAGTTTATCGGGGGGCCGGAATGAGCAGTTCTTC
cdr3_aa: CASSLSGGRNEQFF
v_call: TRBV28
clone_size: NA
j_call: TRBJ2-1
d_call: NA

cdr3_nt: TGTGGAGGTGGCCAGCGCAGGGGGGAGACCCAGTACTTC
cdr3_aa: CGGGQRRGETQYF
v_call: TRBV2
clone_size: NA
j_call: TRBJ2-5
d_call: TRBD1

cdr3_nt: TGTGCCACCACCCGACTAGCGGAAAGCCAAGAGACCCAGTACTTC
cdr3_aa: CATTRLAESQETQYF
v_call: TRBV6-5
clone_size: NA
j_call: TRBJ2-5
d_call: TRBD2

cdr3_nt: TGTGCCAGCAGCCGGGACAGGGACACTGAAGCTTTCTTT
cdr3_aa: CASSRDRDTEAFF
v_call: TRBV14
clone_size: NA
j_call: TRBJ1-1
d_call: TRBD1

cdr3_nt: TGTGCCAGCAGCCCAAAACCCACTAGGGGGAAGACTAATGAAAAACTGTTTTTT
cdr3_aa: CASSPKPTRGKTNEKLFF
v_call: TRBV7-2
clone_size: NA
j_call: TRBJ1-4
d_call: NA

cdr3_nt: TGTGCCAGCGGGTCGGGGTTGCGGGTCGAAAAACTGTTTTTT
cdr3_aa: CASGSGLRVEKLFF
v_call: TRBV28
clone_size: few
j_call: TRBJ1-4
d_call: NA

cdr3_nt: TGCAGTGCTAGTGACGCACAGGGCAGAAATCAGCCCCAGCATTTT
cdr3_aa: CSASDAQGRNQPQHF
v_call: TRBV20-1
clone_size: few
j_call: TRBJ1-5
d_call: NA

cdr3_nt: TGTGCCAGCAGCTCCCGACAGGAACTTTTGAACTATGGCTACACCTTC
cdr3_aa: CASSSRQELLNYGYTF
v_call: TRBV5-4
clone_size: NA
j_call: TRBJ1-2
d_call: NA